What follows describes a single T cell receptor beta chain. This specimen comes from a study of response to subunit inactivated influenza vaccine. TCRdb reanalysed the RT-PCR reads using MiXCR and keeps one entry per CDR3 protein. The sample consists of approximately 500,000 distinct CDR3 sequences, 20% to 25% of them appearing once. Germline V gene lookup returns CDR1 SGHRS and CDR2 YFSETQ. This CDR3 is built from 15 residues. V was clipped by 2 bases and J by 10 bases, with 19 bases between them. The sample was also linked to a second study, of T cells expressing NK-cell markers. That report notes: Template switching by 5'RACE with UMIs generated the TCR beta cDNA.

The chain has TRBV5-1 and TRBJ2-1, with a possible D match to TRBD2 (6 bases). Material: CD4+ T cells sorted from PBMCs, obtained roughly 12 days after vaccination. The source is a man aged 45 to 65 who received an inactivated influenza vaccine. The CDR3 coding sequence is TGCGCCAGCAGCTTTCCGATAGGAGGGGCCCGGGAGCAGTTCTTC. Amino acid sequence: CASSFPIGGAREQFF.